These T cell receptor beta chains were read from a single sample in a study of regulatory T cells in long-lasting Graves disease. TCRdb redid the calling of the multiplex PCR reads with MiXCR, one entry per CDR3 protein. Among around 420,000 distinct CDR3 sequences listed, over 12% were seen once. This same sample was also taken into another study, of T cells in Graves' hyperthyroidism and ophthalmopathy.

The sample consisted of peripheral blood mononuclear cells (PBMCs), taken at new diagnosis, from a patient treated with antithyroid drugs. These receptors all come from a woman between 35 and 50 years old with Graves disease. The CDR3 runs from the conserved cysteine through the conserved F or W. D genes are given only for firm matches. Size is omitted from some rows. Given values are once, few, many or a class for expanded clones.

V: TRBV28
J: TRBJ1-1
D: TRBD1
size: many
CDR3: CASSPTGRGNTEAFF
DNA: TGTGCCAGCAGCCCGACAGGGAGGGGGAACACTGAAGCTTTCTTT

V: TRBV13
J: TRBJ2-1
D: NA
size: few
CDR3: CASSLGSRGRNEQFF
DNA: TGTGCCAGCAGCTTAGGCTCCAGGGGACGCAATGAGCAGTTCTTC

V: TRBV2
J: TRBJ2-5
D: NA
size: many
CDR3: CASSEGRGRGTQYF
DNA: TGTGCCAGCAGTGAGGGCAGGGGCCGGGGGACCCAGTACTTC

V: TRBV7-3
J: TRBJ2-7
D: NA
size: many
CDR3: CASSFGPSSEQYF
DNA: TGTGCCAGCAGCTTTGGGCCATCCAGCGAGCAGTACTTC

V: TRBV11-2
J: TRBJ2-3
D: NA
size: many
CDR3: CASSLARTGSSTDTQYF
DNA: TGTGCCAGCAGCTTAGCCCGTACAGGGTCCAGCACAGATACGCAGTATTTT

V: TRBV5-1
J: TRBJ2-3
D: NA
size: many
CDR3: CASSLASSGGTDTQYF
DNA: TGCGCCAGCAGCTTGGCCTCATCAGGGGGCACAGATACGCAGTATTTT

V: TRBV11-2
J: TRBJ2-7
D: NA
size: many
CDR3: CASSLDRLGGAHVQYF
DNA: TGTGCCAGCAGCTTAGATCGGTTGGGGGGCGCCCATGTGCAGTACTTC

V: TRBV20-1
J: TRBJ1-3
D: NA
size: many
CDR3: CSAWTSGSSGNTIYF
DNA: TGCAGTGCTTGGACCTCCGGCAGCTCTGGAAACACCATATATTTT

V: TRBV20-1
J: TRBJ2-7
D: TRBD1
size: medium-sized
CDR3: CSASTGALEQYF
DNA: TGCAGTGCTTCTACAGGGGCGCTCGAGCAGTACTTC

V: TRBV5-1
J: TRBJ2-7
D: NA
size: many
CDR3: CASSLGDRYEQYF
DNA: TGCGCCAGCAGCTTGGGGGATCGCTACGAGCAGTACTTC

V: TRBV27
J: TRBJ2-3
D: TRBD2
size: once
CDR3: CASSNSGSSDTQYF
DNA: TGTGCCAGCAGTAATAGCGGGAGTTCAGATACGCAGTATTTT

V: TRBV18
J: TRBJ2-7
D: NA
size: few
CDR3: CASSPPSAGTYEQYF
DNA: TGTGCCAGCTCACCACCTTCCGCGGGTACCTACGAGCAGTACTTC

V: TRBV12-3/TRBV12-4
J: TRBJ1-5
D: NA
size: many
CDR3: CASSLGGASNQPQHF
DNA: TGTGCCAGCAGTTTAGGAGGGGCCAGCAATCAGCCCCAGCATTTT

V: TRBV28
J: TRBJ1-5
D: NA
size: NA
CDR3: CATGGGALQPQHF
DNA: TGTGCCACCGGGGGGGGGGCTCTTCAGCCCCAGCATTTT

V: TRBV3-1
J: TRBJ2-1
D: TRBD2
size: many
CDR3: CASSLSRLAGGPIEQFF
DNA: TGTGCCAGCAGCCTCTCCAGACTAGCGGGAGGGCCGATTGAGCAGTTCTTC

V: TRBV5-6
J: TRBJ2-4
D: TRBD2
size: NA
CDR3: CASSTGTSGSGDIQYF
DNA: TGTGCCAGCAGCACGGGGACTAGCGGGAGCGGAGACATTCAGTACTTC

V: TRBV3-1
J: TRBJ2-1
D: NA
size: many
CDR3: CASSQGLGRQFF
DNA: TGTGCCAGCAGCCAAGGTCTTGGACGTCAGTTCTTC

V: TRBV14
J: TRBJ2-3
D: NA
size: few
CDR3: CASSQSATQTTDTQYF
DNA: TGTGCCAGCAGCCAGTCAGCGACCCAAACCACAGATACGCAGTATTTT

V: TRBV28
J: TRBJ1-3
D: NA
size: many
CDR3: CASMGGLSGNTIYF
DNA: TGTGCTAGCATGGGCGGTCTCTCTGGAAACACCATATATTTT

V: TRBV5-1
J: TRBJ2-1
D: TRBD2
size: NA
CDR3: CASSIEAAGANEQFF
DNA: TGCGCCAGCAGCATCGAGGCAGCGGGAGCCAATGAGCAGTTCTTC

V: TRBV10-3
J: TRBJ2-1
D: NA
size: few
CDR3: CAIRAGLASHESSYNEQFF
DNA: TGTGCCATCAGAGCGGGTCTAGCGAGCCATGAAAGCTCCTACAATGAGCAGTTCTTC

V: TRBV19
J: TRBJ2-1
D: TRBD1
size: few
CDR3: CTSSPNSGTGGSNEQFF
DNA: TGTACCAGTAGTCCCAACTCCGGGACAGGGGGTTCCAATGAGCAGTTCTTC

V: TRBV9
J: TRBJ2-1
D: TRBD2
size: few
CDR3: CASSVEGAGVKFF
DNA: TGTGCCAGCAGCGTAGAGGGAGCGGGAGTTAAATTCTTC

V: TRBV12-3/TRBV12-4
J: TRBJ2-1
D: TRBD1
size: many
CDR3: CASRQGTSYNEQFF
DNA: TGTGCCAGCCGACAGGGGACCTCCTACAATGAGCAGTTCTTC

V: TRBV12-3/TRBV12-4
J: TRBJ2-2
D: TRBD2
size: NA
CDR3: CASVPTGTSGTGELFF
DNA: TGTGCCAGCGTACCAACCGGGACTAGCGGGACCGGGGAGCTGTTTTTT

V: TRBV3-1
J: TRBJ1-2
D: NA
size: NA
CDR3: CASSPLEGEGYGYTF
DNA: TGTGCCAGCAGCCCCCTAGAAGGGGAGGGCTATGGCTACACCTTC

V: TRBV19
J: TRBJ2-7
D: TRBD2
size: few
CDR3: CASSLSASGNEQYF
DNA: TGTGCCAGTAGTTTGAGTGCTAGCGGGAACGAGCAGTACTTC

V: TRBV11-1
J: TRBJ2-7
D: TRBD2
size: many
CDR3: CASSLGGRGSNSYEQYF
DNA: TGTGCCAGCAGCTTAGGGGGTCGCGGGAGTAATTCCTACGAGCAGTACTTC

V: TRBV2
J: TRBJ2-7
D: NA
size: few
CDR3: CASSDGDTLYEQYF
DNA: TGTGCCAGCAGTGACGGGGACACCTTATACGAGCAGTACTTC

V: TRBV19
J: TRBJ2-7
D: NA
size: NA
CDR3: CASSWESGVRKGISEQYF
DNA: TGTGCCAGTAGTTGGGAGTCGGGTGTCCGGAAGGGTATCAGCGAGCAGTACTTC

V: TRBV19
J: TRBJ1-5
D: NA
size: many
CDR3: CASRGWSNQGPQHF
DNA: TGTGCCAGTAGGGGTTGGAGCAATCAGGGGCCCCAGCATTTT

V: TRBV6-1
J: TRBJ1-1
D: TRBD1
size: many
CDR3: CASSKLTGTGNTEAFF
DNA: TGTGCCAGCAGTAAATTAACCGGGACAGGGAACACTGAAGCTTTCTTT

V: TRBV6-1
J: TRBJ1-4
D: TRBD1
size: NA
CDR3: CASSASTEGAAKGEKLFF
DNA: TGTGCCAGCAGCGCATCAACGGAGGGGGCGGCAAAGGGTGAAAAACTGTTTTTT

V: TRBV20-1
J: TRBJ2-5
D: TRBD2
size: NA
CDR3: CSASGLAGETQYF
DNA: TGCAGTGCTTCTGGACTAGCGGGAGAGACCCAGTACTTC

V: TRBV29-1
J: TRBJ2-1
D: TRBD1
size: few
CDR3: CSVADRGSYNEQFF
DNA: TGCAGCGTTGCGGACAGGGGCTCATACAATGAGCAGTTCTTC

V: TRBV7-3
J: TRBJ1-6
D: TRBD1
size: few
CDR3: CASSLRDRGNSPLHF
DNA: TGTGCCAGCAGCTTAAGGGACAGGGGGAATTCACCCCTCCACTTT

V: TRBV14
J: TRBJ2-7
D: TRBD1
size: many
CDR3: CASSPRLGQGYYEQYF
DNA: TGTGCCAGCAGCCCTCGGCTGGGACAGGGATACTACGAGCAGTACTTC

V: TRBV3-1
J: TRBJ2-1
D: NA
size: NA
CDR3: CASSQGSLGSYNEQFF
DNA: TGTGCCAGCAGCCAAGGTTCCCTTGGCTCCTACAATGAGCAGTTCTTC